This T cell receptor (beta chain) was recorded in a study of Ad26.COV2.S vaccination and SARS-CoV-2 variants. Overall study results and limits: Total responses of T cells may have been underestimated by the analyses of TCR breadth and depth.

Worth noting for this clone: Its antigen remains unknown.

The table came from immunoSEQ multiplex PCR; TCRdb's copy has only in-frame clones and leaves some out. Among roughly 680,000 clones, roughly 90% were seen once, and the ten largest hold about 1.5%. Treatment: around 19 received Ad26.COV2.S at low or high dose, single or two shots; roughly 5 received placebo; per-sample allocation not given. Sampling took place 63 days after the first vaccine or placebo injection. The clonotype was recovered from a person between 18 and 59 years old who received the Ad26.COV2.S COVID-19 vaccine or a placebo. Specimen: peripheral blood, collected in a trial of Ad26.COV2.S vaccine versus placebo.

The CDR3 loop reads CASSVEQGLGGYTF. The CDR3 coding sequence is TGTGCCAGCAGTGTCGAACAGGGCCTAGGTGGCTACACCTTC. The chain links TRBV6-4 to TRBJ1-2; a weak D match, TRBD1 (6 bases). Germline values: CDR1 MRHNA, CDR2 SNTAGT. The CDR3 consists of 14 residues. V was clipped by 4 bases and J by 7 bases, with 16 bases between them.